This passage covers 5 T cell receptor beta chains from one sample sequenced in a study of T cells after yellow fever vaccination (dated by TCRdb to about 2019). The treatment or condition label, as the study defines it: live attenuated yellow fever vaccine strain. To prepare the library, 5' RACE was applied. The listed sequencing device is Illumina NovaSeq 6000. The public reads were reprocessed in TCRdb via fastp at Q25 and MiXCR, keeping in-frame beta chains. Every CDR3 protein is listed once, alongside the most common genes and DNA of its rows. The sample records approximately 300,000 distinct CDR3 sequences, approximately 12% of which are singletons. 3% to 3.5% of the sample goes to the ten largest clones. The sequences come from CD4+ T cells sorted from PBMCs, collected 45 days after the yellow fever booster vaccination. These receptors originate from a man aged 18 to 35 who received the YFV17D yellow fever vaccine.

This chain joins TRBV6-6 and TRBJ2-7; the match to TRBD2 covers 7 bases. V trimming: 7 bases; J trimming: 3 bases; junction bases outside the gene matches: 12. CDR1 is MNHNY, CDR2 SVGAGI, per germline (reference sequence). The CDR3 has 15 amino acids. In nucleotides, the CDR3 is TGTGCCAGCAACACCAGGGCGGCTAGCGGCTACGAGCAGTACGTC. Translating it yields CASNTRAASGYEQYV.

A few counts support this clonotype. The rearrangement links TRBV7-6 to TRBJ2-3, with no clear D. The CDR3 is 13 residues long. V dropped 2 bases and J dropped 3 bases, with 6 bases sitting between them. Germline V lookup: CDR1 SGHVS, CDR2 FNYEAQ. The DNA of the CDR3 is TGTGCCAGCAGCTTATCTTGGACAGATACGCAGTATTTT. Amino acids: CASSLSWTDTQYF.

The CDR3 DNA reads as TGTGCCAGCAGTTTGGAGGCTAGCGGGGGGGCCAAGTATTTT. Translated: CASSLEASGGAKYF. The chain is built from TRBV6-2 or TRBV6-3 and TRBJ2-3; 12 positions agree with TRBD2. CDR1 and CDR2 (germline): MNHEY, SVGEGT. The V and J ends lost 4 bases and 13 bases, in that order; junction bases with no gene match: 9. The CDR3 has 14 amino acids.

This chain connects TRBV2 to TRBJ2-5, with D perhaps TRBD1 or TRBD2 (7 bases each). V dropped 2 bases and J dropped 4 bases, with 11 bases sitting between them. CDR3 length equals 14 residues. Germline lookup yields CDR1 SNHLY and CDR2 FYNNEI. The CDR3 sequence: CASSEQGEGETQYF. The CDR3 DNA reads as TGTGCCAGCAGTGAACAGGGGGAGGGAGAGACCCAGTACTTC.

The chain employs TRBV6-2 or TRBV6-3 and TRBJ2-3; 7 bases match TRBD2. The CDR3 covers 19 residues. V shed 6 bases, J shed 0 bases, and the junction held 18 bases outside the gene matches. CDR1 and CDR2 (germline): MNHEY, SVGEGT. Here the CDR3 DNA reads TGTGCCAGCAGCAAACAAACCTACGGGGGAGGGTTGAGCACAGATACGCAGTATTTT. As protein: CASSKQTYGGGLSTDTQYF.